Given below is one T cell receptor beta chain in context. As yet, its antigen is unknown. The CDR3 is 20 amino acids. The V gene lost 4 bases and the J gene lost 1 base, with 29 bases spanning the gap. Germline loops: CDR1 SGHKS, CDR2 YYEKEE (reference sequence). The record originates from a study of T cells in Graves' hyperthyroidism and ophthalmopathy. Study observations and caveats: The model forecast ophthalmopathy, anticipating it by a median roughly 6 months before onset.

No progression to ophthalmopathy during 18 months of follow-up defined stable disease. Lactation, pregnancy, other autoimmune disease or uncontrolled infection excluded patients. Each diagnosis drew on symptoms, thyroxine, TRAb, thyroid ultrasound and orbital computed tomography findings. Amplified TCR beta CDR3 regions derived from RNA transcripts. First-round RT-PCR targeting the TCR CDR3 was performed with the HTBI primer set. In TCRdb, the multiplex PCR reads were re-called with MiXCR into one record per CDR3 protein. The sample has around 720,000 distinct CDR3 sequences; roughly 32% are singletons.

This TCR came from a woman aged 40 to 55 with Graves' hyperthyroidism. V and J are TRBV5-5 and TRBJ1-1; D gene ambiguous. Sequencing was done on a sample of blood. CDR3 residues: CASSLILNLVPPDTNTEAFF. The CDR3 DNA is TGTGCCAGCAGCCTAATTTTGAACCTAGTCCCTCCTGACACGAACACTGAAGCTTTCTTT.